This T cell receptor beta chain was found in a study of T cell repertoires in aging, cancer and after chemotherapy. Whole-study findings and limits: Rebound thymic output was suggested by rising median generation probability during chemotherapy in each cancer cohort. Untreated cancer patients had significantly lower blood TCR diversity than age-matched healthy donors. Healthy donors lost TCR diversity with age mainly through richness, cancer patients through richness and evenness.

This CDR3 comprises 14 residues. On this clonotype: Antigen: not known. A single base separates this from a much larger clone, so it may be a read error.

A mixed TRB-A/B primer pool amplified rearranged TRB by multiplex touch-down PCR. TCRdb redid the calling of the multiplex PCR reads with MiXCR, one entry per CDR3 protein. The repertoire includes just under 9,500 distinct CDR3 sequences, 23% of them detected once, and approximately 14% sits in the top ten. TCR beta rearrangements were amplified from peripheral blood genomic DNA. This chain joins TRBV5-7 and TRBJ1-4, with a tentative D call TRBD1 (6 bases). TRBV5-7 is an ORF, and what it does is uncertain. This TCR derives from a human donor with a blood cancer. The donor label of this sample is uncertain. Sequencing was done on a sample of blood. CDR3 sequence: CASRGVRGEEKPFF. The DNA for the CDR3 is TGTGCCAGCAGGGGGGTCAGGGGCGAGGAAAAACCGTTTTTT.